The present entry profiles one TCR beta chain with its context. This entry is derived from a study of blood T cell repertoires in COVID-19. Trimming removed 1 base from V and 2 bases from J; junction bases left unmatched: 4. The germline CDR1 and CDR2 sequences are SGHRS and YFSETQ. This CDR3 has 17 amino acids. Authors' processing steps: Reference gene primer amplification gave estimated nucleated cell counts. The data were produced by immunoSEQ multiplex PCR, yet TCRdb's version contains in-frame clones alone and is incomplete. The V and J calls and clone size were taken over from that table, and D and trimming were inferred from the DNA. The sample contains approximately 380,000 clones, 85% of which appear only once.

Material: peripheral blood. The source of this sequence is a woman younger than 35 with acute or convalescent COVID-19. The chain links TRBV5-1 to TRBJ2-2; the match to TRBD2 covers 11 bases. CDR3 nucleotide sequence: TGCGCCAGCAGCTTGAGGGGACTAGCGGTTAACACCGGGGAGCTGTTTTTT. Amino acid sequence: CASSLRGLAVNTGELFF.